This T cell receptor beta chain is drawn from a study of T cell changes during pregnancy in multiple sclerosis. The CDR3 is 15 residues long. Germline values: CDR1 MNHNS, CDR2 SASEGT. With V trimmed by 6 bases and J by 0 bases, 6 bases remained unmatched. Assay: immunoSEQ multiplex PCR; the TCRdb copy retains only in-frame clones and omits some. This sample carries approximately 37,000 clones, about 90% of them seen once, and the ten largest clones take about 0.8%. The clonotype was recovered from a female donor with multiple sclerosis, enrolled in a pregnancy study. The V gene is TRBV6-1, the J gene TRBJ2-7; 9 bases agree with TRBD1. The sample here was CD4+ T cells from peripheral blood mononuclear cells, taken before pregnancy. The CDR3 DNA reads TGTGCCAGCAGACCCGGGACAGGGCTCTCCTACGAGCAGTACTTC. This translates into CASRPGTGLSYEQYF.